The text below deals with one TCR beta chain. Its antigen is unidentified. Clones were sequenced by immunoSEQ multiplex PCR, and TCRdb holds only the in-frame ones, with some missing. Among about 53,000 clones listed, around 80% were seen once. The sample originates from a study of a mutant IDH1 vaccine in newly diagnosed glioma. Overall study: Standard pretreatment was either radiotherapy, temozolomide, or, for most, radiochemotherapy with temozolomide.

Indicated time point: week 5, during vaccination. A 20-mer mutant IDH1 peptide at 300 ug was injected subcutaneously with topical imiquimod. V was clipped by 0 bases and J by 4 bases, with 12 bases between them. CDR1 and CDR2 from the germline V gene are SGHTA and FQGNSA. This CDR3 is 15 amino acids long. Sequenced here: PBMCs, sampled from a glioma patient whose treatment included an IDH1 peptide vaccine. This clonotype was obtained from a woman aged 45-65 years with glioma. The chain employs TRBV7-2 and TRBJ1-2; D is possibly TRBD1 (6 bases). CDR3 region: CASSLARQVAYGYTF. The CDR3 DNA reads TGTGCCAGCAGCTTAGCGAGACAGGTAGCCTATGGCTACACCTTC.